A selection of T cell receptor beta chains follows, all from one sample in a study of radiotherapy plus CTLA-4 blockade in lung cancer. Profiled with immunoSEQ multiplex PCR; TCRdb holds only in-frame clones, not every one. The sample contains around 80,000 clones, over 70% of which appear only once. The material sequenced was peripheral blood, taken from a patient treated with radiotherapy plus ipilimumab. Source of these receptors: a human donor with non-small cell lung cancer whose response to radiotherapy plus ipilimumab could not be evaluated. Some clones in this sample may be carry-over from other donors' samples. Each CDR3 is given with its conserved first and last residue. A D gene is named only where the DNA matches it firmly. Size tells how often a clone was seen (once, few, many) or the class of an expanded clone, and some rows leave it out.

j_gene,v_gene,abundance,d_gene,CDR3aa,CDR3nt
TRBJ1-2,TRBV29-1,-,TRBD1,CSVNRGLLNYGYTF,TGCAGCGTAAACAGGGGGCTATTAAACTATGGCTACACCTTC
TRBJ2-5,TRBV4-1,-,-,CASSQEGAHQETQYF,TGCGCCAGCAGCCAAGAGGGAGCCCATCAAGAGACCCAGTACTTC
TRBJ2-3,TRBV29-1,-,TRBD1,CSVGQGQTDTQYF,TGCAGCGTTGGACAGGGGCAGACAGATACGCAGTATTTT
TRBJ2-5,TRBV5-6,-,-,CASIRSGIETQYF,TGTGCCAGCATCAGGTCAGGGATAGAGACCCAGTACTTC
TRBJ2-7,TRBV28,-,TRBD1,CASNSGTGGREQYF,TGTGCCAGCAATTCAGGGACAGGGGGTCGGGAGCAGTACTTC
TRBJ2-5,TRBV5-6,once,TRBD2,CASSLTGGLQSTQYF,TGTGCCAGCAGCTTGACGGGGGGACTTCAGAGTACCCAGTACTTC
TRBJ2-1,TRBV5-1,-,TRBD2,CASSLTGGASYNEQFF,TGCGCCAGCAGCTTGACGGGGGGGGCTTCCTACAATGAGCAGTTCTTC
TRBJ1-3,TRBV28,few,-,CASRDLLVAGNTIYF,TGTGCCAGCAGGGACTTGTTGGTTGCCGGAAACACCATATATTTT
TRBJ2-5,TRBV2,once,TRBD2,CASSEEGGGGGETQYF,TGTGCCAGCAGTGAAGAGGGTGGGGGGGGAGGAGAGACCCAGTACTTC
TRBJ1-5,TRBV5-5,few,-,CASSLGHYSNQPQHF,TGTGCCAGCAGCTTGGGGCACTATAGCAATCAGCCCCAGCATTTT
TRBJ1-2,TRBV6-5,-,-,CASSFRQIANYGYTF,TGTGCCAGCAGTTTTAGACAGATAGCTAACTATGGCTACACCTTC
TRBJ2-5,TRBV7-8,-,-,CATTRRRQGTLETQYF,TGTGCCACCACCCGGCGGCGTCAGGGAACCTTGGAGACCCAGTACTTC
TRBJ2-3,TRBV7-6,few,-,CASSLGLGTDTQYF,TGTGCCAGCAGCTTGGGCCTCGGAACAGATACGCAGTATTTT
TRBJ1-2,TRBV27,-,-,CASSPAAAVANYGYTF,TGTGCCAGCAGTCCGGCGGCCGCCGTCGCGAACTATGGCTACACCTTC